This T cell receptor (beta chain) was identified during a study of cytomegalovirus exposure and HLA in healthy donors. While the first cohort had several hundred subjects, the donors belonged to the separate validation cohort of over a hundred subjects. Some clones are missing from TCRdb's copy, which holds only in-frame ones; the method was immunoSEQ multiplex PCR. The sample has fewer than 200,000 clones, around 82% seen once. Findings of the study overall: Associated with cytomegalovirus, according to the listing, were some 150 TCR beta chains. A few of the chains that were CMV-associated were confirmed in vitro to be specific for CMV antigens. First-cohort TCR clusters were later found to tend to co-occur in the 120 or so validation repertoires.

This CDR3 has 12 residues. Germline V lookup: CDR1 KGHSH, CDR2 LQKENI. V shed 3 bases and J shed 10 bases, with 12 bases lying between them. On this clone: The antigen remains unidentified.

This TCR was sampled from a woman aged 18-29 years in good health and CMV-seropositive. The chain recombines TRBV18 with TRBJ2-5, with D maybe TRBD1 (5 bases). Sequencing input: PBMCs. The CDR3 spells CASSPQGEHQYF. For the CDR3, the DNA is TGTGCCAGCTCACCTCAGGGTGAGCACCAGTACTTC.